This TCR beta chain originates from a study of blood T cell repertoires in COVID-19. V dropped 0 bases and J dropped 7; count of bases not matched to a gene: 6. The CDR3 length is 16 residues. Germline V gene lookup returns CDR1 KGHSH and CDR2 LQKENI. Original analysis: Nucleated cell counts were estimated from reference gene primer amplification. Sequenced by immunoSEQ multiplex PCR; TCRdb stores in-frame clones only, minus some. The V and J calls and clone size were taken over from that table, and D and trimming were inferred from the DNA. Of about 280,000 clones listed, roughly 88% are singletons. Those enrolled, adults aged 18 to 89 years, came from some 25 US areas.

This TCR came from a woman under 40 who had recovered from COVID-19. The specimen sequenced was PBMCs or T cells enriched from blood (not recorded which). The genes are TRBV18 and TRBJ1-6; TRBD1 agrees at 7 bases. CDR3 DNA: TGTGCCAGCTCACCACCGGTCAGGGGGGAAAATTCACCCCTCCACTTT. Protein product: CASSPPVRGENSPLHF.